This is a list of T cell receptor beta chains from one sample in a study of T-cell memory formation after mild COVID-19. MiXCR, run by TCRdb on the 5' RACE reads, gives a single entry per CDR3 protein. In the table there are about half a million distinct CDR3 sequences, 18% of which are singletons. The source material was PBMCs or a T cell subset sorted from them (not recorded which). The receptors were sampled from an adult woman who had mild COVID-19 (a few samples of this study predate the infection). Cell type and time point are not known. The CDR3 runs from the conserved cysteine through the conserved F or W. Each record gives: CDR3 protein, CDR3 DNA, clone size, D gene, J gene, V gene. The D gene is left open where the match is weak. The size entry is marked missing in some rows and otherwise reads once, few, many or a size class.

CASGPRQNIQYF	TGTGCCAGCGGGCCTAGGCAGAACATTCAGTACTTC	-	-	TRBJ2-4	TRBV14
CASRWGQGGTEAFF	TGCGCCAGCAGATGGGGACAGGGGGGCACTGAAGCTTTCTTT	few	TRBD1	TRBJ1-1	TRBV5-1
CASSYSGGNNYGYTF	TGTGCCAGCAGTTACTCTGGCGGAAATAACTATGGCTACACCTTC	-	-	TRBJ1-2	TRBV6-6
CSVDEGVSDTQYF	TGCAGCGTTGATGAGGGGGTATCAGATACGCAGTATTTT	few	-	TRBJ2-3	TRBV29-1
CASTPNAYEQYF	TGTGCCAGCACCCCCAACGCCTACGAGCAGTACTTC	many	-	TRBJ2-7	TRBV7-9
CASKSGFGNTEAFF	TGTGCCAGCAAATCAGGGTTTGGGAACACTGAAGCTTTCTTT	-	-	TRBJ1-1	TRBV12-3/TRBV12-4
CSASTGGWQETQYF	TGCAGTGCTAGTACAGGGGGTTGGCAAGAGACCCAGTACTTC	-	TRBD1	TRBJ2-5	TRBV20-1
CASSYSGRQGGGNTIYF	TGTGCCAGCAGTTACTCCGGGCGTCAGGGAGGTGGAAACACCATATATTTT	-	-	TRBJ1-3	TRBV6-5
CASSPHRQGENTEAFF	TGTGCCAGCAGCCCGCACCGACAGGGTGAGAACACTGAAGCTTTCTTT	-	TRBD1	TRBJ1-1	TRBV7-9
CSARASAQYF	TGCAGTGCTAGAGCTAGCGCCCAGTACTTC	few	-	TRBJ2-5	TRBV20-1
CASSIGSPNYGYTF	TGTGCCAGCAGCATAGGGTCCCCTAACTATGGCTACACCTTC	few	-	TRBJ1-2	TRBV7-8
CASSSGYRGLGTDTQYF	TGCGCCAGCAGCAGTGGCTACAGGGGGCTAGGCACAGATACGCAGTATTTT	-	TRBD1	TRBJ2-3	TRBV5-1
CASSQADGEDEQYF	TGCGCCAGCAGCCAAGCGGACGGAGAAGACGAGCAGTACTTC	-	-	TRBJ2-7	TRBV4-3
CASSQDGQQPQHF	TGTGCCAGCAGCCAAGACGGGCAACAGCCCCAGCATTTT	few	-	TRBJ1-5	TRBV3-1
CASSQGTTTNEKLFF	TGCGCCAGCAGCCAGGGGACTACGACTAATGAAAAACTGTTTTTT	few	-	TRBJ1-4	TRBV4-1
CASSLDDSGGTYAPYNEQFF	TGTGCCAGCAGCTTAGACGATAGCGGGGGGACCTACGCCCCCTACAATGAGCAGTTCTTC	-	TRBD2	TRBJ2-1	TRBV7-6
CALRAREQFF	TGTGCCTTGCGAGCGAGAGAGCAGTTCTTC	-	-	TRBJ2-1	TRBV30
CASSFGGPGAYEQYF	TGTGCCAGCAGTTTCGGAGGCCCCGGGGCCTACGAGCAGTACTTC	few	-	TRBJ2-7	TRBV12-3/TRBV12-4
CASSSPWGLGLASENEQFF	TGTGCCAGCAGTTCTCCCTGGGGATTGGGACTAGCAAGTGAGAATGAGCAGTTCTTC	-	TRBD2	TRBJ2-1	TRBV12-3/TRBV12-4
CASSVARGSTDTQYF	TGTGCCAGCAGCGTAGCCAGGGGCAGCACAGATACGCAGTATTTT	-	-	TRBJ2-3	TRBV9
CASSTLDSLDTQYF	TGTGCCAGTAGTACCCTGGACAGCCTAGATACGCAGTATTTT	-	-	TRBJ2-3	TRBV19
CASSLGLAGTQTQYF	TGTGCCAGCAGCCTGGGACTAGCGGGAACGCAGACCCAGTACTTC	few	TRBD2	TRBJ2-5	TRBV7-9
CASSQGGLRREQYF	TGTGCCAGCAGCCAAGGGGGGCTTCGGCGCGAGCAGTACTTC	-	-	TRBJ2-7	TRBV4-2
CASSSTKETQYF	TGTGCCAGCAGCTCGACCAAAGAGACCCAGTACTTC	few	-	TRBJ2-5	TRBV5-6